Listed below are T cell receptor beta chains from one sample, sequenced in a study of blood T cell repertoires in COVID-19. Clones were sequenced by immunoSEQ multiplex PCR, and TCRdb holds only the in-frame ones, with some missing. The sample lists tens of thousands of clones; approximately 80% were seen once. Sequenced: peripheral blood. Receptor source: a human donor in a cohort sampled during active COVID-19. Each CDR3 is given with its conserved first and last residue. The D gene is left open where the match is weak. Some rows mark clone size as missing; the rest say once, few, many or name a class of expanded clone.

TRBJ2-4 TRBD2 TRBV5-1 - CASKVSGGKNIQYF TGCGCCAGCAAAGTGAGCGGGGGAAAAAACATTCAGTACTTC
TRBJ2-5 TRBD2 TRBV3-1/TRBV3-2 - CASSYGLAGGINQETQYF TGTGCCAGCAGCTACGGACTAGCGGGGGGGATTAACCAAGAGACCCAGTACTTC
TRBJ2-1 - TRBV18 - CASSPIQGGEQFF TGTGCCAGCTCACCAATTCAGGGGGGTGAGCAGTTCTTC
TRBJ1-6 TRBD1 TRBV29-1 - CSVGDRNSPLHF TGCAGCGTTGGGGACAGGAATTCACCCCTCCACTTT
TRBJ1-6 - TRBV6-5 - CASSYPAVNSPLHF TGTGCCAGCAGTTACCCCGCAGTTAATTCACCCCTCCACTTT
TRBJ2-1 - TRBV24-1 - CATRPGGRAYNEQFF TGTGCCACCAGACCCGGGGGTCGTGCCTACAATGAGCAGTTCTTC
TRBJ1-1 - TRBV6-6 - CASSYSGGTEAFF TGTGCCAGCAGTTACTCCGGTGGCACTGAAGCTTTCTTT
TRBJ1-4 - TRBV5-5 - CASTKILVGSEKLFF TGTGCCAGCACCAAAATATTGGTGGGGAGTGAAAAACTGTTTTTT
TRBJ2-3 - TRBV4-1 - CASSQVFSAGPRTDTQYF TGCGCCAGCAGCCAAGTTTTTTCGGCGGGGCCACGCACAGATACGCAGTATTTT
TRBJ1-2 - TRBV15 once CATSRLQEINYGYTF TGTGCCACCAGCAGACTCCAGGAAATTAACTATGGCTACACCTTC
TRBJ2-1 TRBD1 TRBV18 - CASSPWTGDNEQFF TGTGCCAGCTCACCGTGGACAGGGGACAATGAGCAGTTCTTC
TRBJ2-5 TRBD1 TRBV6-5 - CASMRQGPEETQYF TGTGCCAGCATGCGACAGGGCCCTGAGGAGACCCAGTACTTC
TRBJ2-7 - TRBV5-5 - CASSLLLGAYEQYF TGTGCCAGCAGCTTGTTGTTAGGGGCCTACGAGCAGTACTTC
TRBJ1-1 TRBD1 TRBV30 - CAWSNRGRNTEAFF TGTGCCTGGAGTAACAGGGGGCGAAACACTGAAGCTTTCTTT
TRBJ1-2 - TRBV5-1 once CASSLGEGVYSRNYGYTF TGCGCCAGCAGCTTGGGAGAGGGTGTGTATAGCAGGAACTATGGCTACACCTTC
TRBJ1-6 - TRBV6-1 - CASSEVLGGPGHF TGTGCCAGCAGTGAAGTCTTGGGAGGCCCGGGACACTTT
TRBJ2-7 TRBD1 TRBV7-3 once CASSFGQGSYEQYF TGTGCCAGCAGCTTCGGACAGGGCTCCTACGAGCAGTACTTC
TRBJ1-1 - TRBV3-1/TRBV3-2 - CASSLATDSKAFF TGTGCCAGCAGCCTCGCGACGGACAGTAAAGCTTTCTTT
TRBJ2-1 - TRBV3-1/TRBV3-2 - CASSQGRRGANEQFF TGTGCCAGCAGCCAAGGTCGACGGGGGGCTAATGAGCAGTTCTTC
TRBJ2-7 - TRBV28 - CASSAVSISVSYEQYF TGTGCCAGTAGCGCAGTTTCTATCTCAGTCTCCTACGAGCAGTACTTC
TRBJ1-5 TRBD1 TRBV6-6 - CASSPPSGQVYSNQPQHF TGTGCCAGCAGTCCCCCCTCAGGACAGGTCTATAGCAATCAGCCCCAGCATTTT
TRBJ2-5 - TRBV13 - CASSPRAGEETQYF TGTGCCAGCAGCCCCCGGGCAGGGGAAGAGACCCAGTACTTC
TRBJ2-7 TRBD1 TRBV11-2 many CASSPFRGRAEQYF TGTGCCAGCAGCCCTTTTAGGGGGCGCGCCGAGCAGTACTTC
TRBJ2-2 TRBD2 TRBV9 - CASSGAGGTSTGELFF TGTGCCAGCAGCGGAGCGGGGGGGACTTCAACCGGGGAGCTGTTTTTT
TRBJ1-6 TRBD1 TRBV10-3 - CAISNTGGRNNSPLHF TGTGCCATCAGCAATACAGGGGGCAGGAATAATTCACCCCTCCACTTT
TRBJ2-5 TRBD1 TRBV27 - CASSLWGQGARQETQYF TGTGCCAGCAGTTTATGGGGACAGGGGGCGCGGCAAGAGACCCAGTACTTC
TRBJ2-1 - TRBV6-2/TRBV6-3 - CASSYVNYEQFF TGTGCCAGCAGTTACGTCAACTATGAGCAGTTCTTC
TRBJ2-3 TRBD2 TRBV9 - CASSVGTGGRNTQYF TGTGCCAGCAGCGTAGGGACGGGGGGACGAAATACGCAGTATTTT
TRBJ1-2 - TRBV12-3/TRBV12-4 - CASSPDRSYGYTF TGTGCCAGCAGTCCAGACAGGAGCTATGGCTACACCTTC
TRBJ1-2 - TRBV7-9 - CASSLVGANYGYTF TGTGCCAGCAGCTTAGTGGGAGCTAACTATGGCTACACCTTC
TRBJ2-1 - TRBV5-5 - CASSLSGSSYNEQFF TGTGCCAGCAGCTTAAGCGGAAGCTCCTACAATGAGCAGTTCTTC
TRBJ1-6 - TRBV11-2 - CASSIHTSSYNSPLHF TGTGCCAGCAGCATTCACACGTCCTCCTATAATTCACCCCTCCACTTT
TRBJ1-1 - TRBV27 - CASKKNGDTEAFF TGTGCCAGCAAAAAAAACGGGGACACTGAAGCTTTCTTT
TRBJ1-6 - TRBV2 - CASREQGLGSPLHF TGTGCCAGCAGGGAACAGGGTTTGGGATCACCCCTCCACTTT
TRBJ1-5 - TRBV30 - CAWSARGRSNQPQHF TGTGCCTGGAGTGCAAGGGGTCGGAGCAATCAGCCCCAGCATTTT
TRBJ2-3 - TRBV2 few CASSLQVDTDTQYF TGTGCCAGCAGCTTACAGGTGGACACAGATACGCAGTATTTT
TRBJ1-6 - TRBV7-9 - CASSLTAGSSPLHF TGTGCCAGCAGCTTAACGGCGGGGAGTTCACCCCTCCACTTT
TRBJ1-5 TRBD1 TRBV4-1 - CASSQWQGAYQPQHF TGCGCCAGCAGCCAGTGGCAGGGGGCCTATCAGCCCCAGCATTTT
TRBJ2-7 TRBD1 TRBV4-1 - CASSQVGTALYEQYF TGCGCCAGCAGCCAAGTTGGGACAGCTTTATACGAGCAGTACTTC
TRBJ1-1 - TRBV6-5 - CASRRYQAGNTEAFF TGTGCCAGCAGACGCTACCAAGCTGGGAACACTGAAGCTTTCTTT
TRBJ2-3 - TRBV5-1 - CASSGTQSTDTQYF TGCGCCAGCTCCGGGACACAGAGCACAGATACGCAGTATTTT
TRBJ2-7 - TRBV5-1 - CASRTGEGYEQYF TGCGCCAGCAGGACAGGGGAGGGTTACGAGCAGTACTTC
TRBJ2-2 TRBD2 TRBV6-2/TRBV6-3 - CASSYAYSGGAGELFF TGTGCCAGCAGTTACGCCTACAGCGGGGGTGCCGGGGAGCTGTTTTTT
TRBJ2-3 - TRBV18 - CASSRESTDTQYF TGTGCCAGCTCACGAGAGAGCACAGATACGCAGTATTTT
TRBJ2-3 - TRBV7-3 - CASSLRRASTDTQYF TGTGCCAGCAGCTTAAGGCGGGCTAGCACAGATACGCAGTATTTT
TRBJ2-3 - TRBV19 - CASSRLGGTDTQYF TGTGCCAGTAGTAGATTAGGGGGCACAGATACGCAGTATTTT
TRBJ1-2 - TRBV5-1 - CASSLTGEVGYTF TGCGCCAGCAGCTTGACGGGGGAGGTAGGCTACACCTTC
TRBJ1-2 - TRBV2 - CASSPIPSPGSYGYTF TGTGCCAGCAGTCCCATTCCCTCCCCCGGTAGCTATGGCTACACCTTC
TRBJ1-3 - TRBV18 - CASSHLDRTGNTIYF TGTGCCAGCTCACACCTTGACAGGACTGGAAACACCATATATTTT